These 14 T cell receptor beta chains originate from one sample sequenced in a study of early T cells in non-severe SARS-CoV-2 infection (dated by TCRdb to the early 2020s). The library was produced with 5' RACE. The sequencing machine was a NextSeq 500. TCRdb redid the processing of the public reads, applying fastp at Q25 and MiXCR, and retained in-frame beta chains. Every CDR3 protein is listed once, alongside the most common genes and DNA of its rows. The sample contains 25,000 to 35,000 distinct CDR3 sequences, around 4% of them found a single time. More than 8% of the sample rests with the top ten. The sequencing sample was made of whole blood. Receptors were obtained from an adult who was a healthcare worker with PCR-confirmed SARS-CoV-2 infection or an uninfected control (not recorded which).

This clonotype was picked up many times. The V call is TRBV3-1, the J call TRBJ2-3; a possible D gene is TRBD1 (6 bases). This CDR3 has 15 residues. The germline V gene has CDR1 LGHDT and CDR2 YNNKEL (reference sequence). Trimming pared 1 base from V and 2 bases from J, leaving 10 bases between. Here the CDR3 reads CASSQAGTLTDTQYF. In DNA, the CDR3 is TGTGCCAGCAGCCAAGCCGGGACACTCACAGATACGCAGTATTTT.

In its sample, this clonotype was seen many times. The V and J genes are TRBV19 and TRBJ2-7, with D perhaps TRBD2 (6 bases). CDR1 and CDR2 (germline): LNHDA, SQIVND (reference sequence). V was shortened by 5 bases and J by 7 bases, with 15 bases between the two germline ends. The CDR3 covers 13 residues. The CDR3 is CASSPLRGGEQYF. The CDR3 region has the DNA TGTGCCAGTAGTCCCCTTCGTGGAGGGGAGCAGTACTTC.

The sample holds many counts of this clonotype. The CDR3, as DNA: TGTGCCAGCAGCTTGCCGGGACAGGGTAGCCAAAACATTCAGTACTTC. It is translated as CASSLPGQGSQNIQYF. The rearrangement links TRBV7-9 to TRBJ2-4; 9 nucleotides align to TRBD1. J lost 5 bases, V lost 3 bases, and 8 bases had no gene match. Germline CDR1 and CDR2: SEHNR and FQNEAQ (reference sequence). The CDR3 loop spans 16 amino acids.

V gene TRBV20-1 combines with J gene TRBJ1-2; 7 nucleotides agree with TRBD1. This CDR3 contains 14 residues. The ends lost 5 bases at V and 6 bases at J; junction bases unmatched: 12. CDR1 is DFQATT and CDR2 is SNEGSKA in the germline V gene (reference sequence). The CDR3 here is CSAGPGGHSHGYTF. The CDR3 nucleotides are TGCAGTGCTGGACCAGGGGGGCATAGTCATGGCTACACCTTC.

This clonotype turned up a few times. V gene TRBV7-3 combines with J gene TRBJ2-4; 10 bases are a match to TRBD2. The CDR3 runs to 16 residues. CDR1 is SGHTA, CDR2 FQGTGA, per germline. V lost 4 bases, J lost 2 bases, and 5 bases stayed unmatched. The CDR3 DNA reads as TGTGCCAGCAGCTCTTTAGCGGGGGGAACCAAAAACATTCAGTACTTC. It encodes CASSSLAGGTKNIQYF.

This clonotype was observed at least ten times. This chain connects TRBV14 to TRBJ2-1; tentative D call: TRBD2 (5 bases). The germline gives CDR1 SGHDN, CDR2 FVKESK. Trimming took 3 bases from V and 7 from J, leaving 7 bases between them. CDR3 length: 12 amino acids. The CDR3 sequence: CASSHSGNEQFF. CDR3 DNA sequence: TGTGCCAGCAGCCATTCGGGGAATGAGCAGTTCTTC.

This clonotype was counted a few times. The CDR3 reads CASSEEGGGNYGYTF. For the CDR3, the DNA is TGTGCCAGCAGTGAAGAAGGTGGTGGTAACTATGGCTACACCTTC. The genes are TRBV6-1 and TRBJ1-2, with D unresolved. This CDR3 spans 15 amino acids. The germline V gene has CDR1 MNHNS and CDR2 SASEGT. V was pared by 1 base and J by 1 base, with 10 bases between.

At least ten counts were recorded for this clonotype. The chain uses TRBV11-2 and TRBJ2-1, with D hard to call. Germline V lookup: CDR1 SGHAT, CDR2 FQNNGV. Deletions cut 0 bases from V and 6 bases from J, with 6 bases between. CDR3 length: 13 residues. The CDR3 nucleotides read TGTGCCAGCAGCTTAGATCTGGGCAATGAGCAGTTCTTC. This codes for CASSLDLGNEQFF.

The CDR3 nucleotides read TGTGCCAGCAGCCAAGATAGAGGAACCATGAACACTGAAGCTTTCTTT. Translating gives CASSQDRGTMNTEAFF. The genes are TRBV3-1 and TRBJ1-1; D call uncertain. The germline V and J ends were trimmed by 0 bases and 0 bases, with 11 bases remaining between them. This CDR3 contains 16 residues. Germline CDR1 LGHDT, CDR2 YNNKEL (reference sequence).

Many counts were recorded for this clonotype. This sequence joins TRBV7-6 and TRBJ2-3; D possibly corresponds to TRBD1 (5 bases). CDR1 is SGHVS and CDR2 is FNYEAQ in the germline V gene. V was pared by 2 bases and J by 5 bases, with 8 bases between. There are 13 residues in the CDR3. The chain's CDR3 is CASSLIGVDTQYF. CDR3 nucleotides: TGTGCCAGCAGCTTAATAGGGGTAGATACGCAGTATTTT. Using reference TRBV7-6 and TRBJ2-3 for the parts outside the CDR3, the full variable domain is GAGVSQSPRYKVTKRGQDVALRCDPISGHVSLYWYRQALGQGPEFLTYFNYEAQQDKSGLPNDRFSAERPEGSISTLTIQRTEQRDSAMYRCASSLIGVDTQYFGPGTRLTVL.

This clonotype was counted ten times or more. The V and J genes are TRBV4-1 and TRBJ1-1; D is unclear. V was cut by 4 bases and J by 2 bases, with 8 bases left in between. The CDR3 is 13 amino acids. Germline values: CDR1 MGHRA, CDR2 YSYEKL. This CDR3 is CASSRTDNTEAFF. The CDR3 region has the DNA TGCGCCAGCAGCCGCACTGACAACACTGAAGCTTTCTTT.

In this sample, this clonotype turned up many times. V gene TRBV7-9 combines with J gene TRBJ1-3; D is possibly TRBD1 (5 bases). Germline-derived CDR1 and CDR2 are SEHNR and FQNEAQ (reference sequence). The CDR3 has 16 amino acids. The V gene lost 5 bases and the J gene lost 0 bases, with 14 bases spanning the gap. Written as DNA, the CDR3 is TGTGCCAGCAGCGCCGTACCTGACAGCTCTGGAAACACCATATATTTT. Its protein product is CASSAVPDSSGNTIYF.

This clonotype has ten or more counts. The chain is built from TRBV20-1 and TRBJ2-7; D is perhaps TRBD2 (6 bases). The CDR3 runs to 12 residues. V dropped 7 bases and J dropped 5 bases, with 15 bases sitting between them. Germline CDR1 is DFQATT and CDR2 is SNEGSKA (reference sequence). The CDR3: CSVRGFKDEQYF. CDR3 in DNA: TGCAGTGTGCGGGGATTCAAGGACGAGCAGTACTTC.

As concerns this clonotype: It may be a read error: a sequence one base away is much more abundant. The chain combines TRBV2 with TRBJ2-1, with D uncertain. There are 12 residues in the CDR3. CDR1 and CDR2 from the germline V gene are SNHLY and FYNNEI. The CDR3 loop reads CVSSGEVGEQFF. CDR3 bases: TGTGTCAGCAGTGGCGAGGTCGGTGAGCAGTTCTTC.